This T cell receptor (beta chain) was observed in a study of blood T cell repertoires in COVID-19. This clone was detected only a few times. TCRdb's table, derived via immunoSEQ multiplex PCR, lists solely in-frame clones and lacks some. The top ten clones hold roughly 13% of a sample with approximately 52,000 clones, less than 90% of them seen once. This CDR3 contains 13 residues. V lost 0 bases to trimming and J lost 5 bases, with 6 bases between them. CDR1 is SGHNT, CDR2 YENEEA, per germline. The clonotype comes from a woman older than 75 with acute or convalescent COVID-19. Material for sequencing was peripheral blood. V gene TRBV11-3 combines with J gene TRBJ2-3; D not certain. The CDR3: CASSLESRDTQYF. CDR3 DNA sequence: TGTGCCAGCAGCTTAGAATCGCGAGATACGCAGTATTTT.